The clone carrying this TCR beta chain was seen just once. Its specificity is not known. This sample stems from a study of vaccination effects on CD4 cells after COVID-19. Overall study: Among convalescent patients, two provided samples 16 days and one week before vaccination. Notes on the study in general: Mainly new vaccine-induced clones made up the post-vaccine spike-reactive clones in convalescents.

Under the ViraFEST assay, PBMC were stimulated with viral peptide pools so that antigen-specific CD4+ T cells expanded. Sequencing was performed afterwards. Isolation of CD4+ T cells took place after approximately 10 days of culture. PCR showed that the person got SARS-CoV-2 infection at some point between March and December 2020. Cultures got half-medium changes with IL-2 on days 3 and 7. Between the trimmed V and J ends, which lost 2 bases and 1 base, there was a span of 11 bases. This CDR3 is 15 amino acids long. Germline V gene lookup returns CDR1 MNHNS and CDR2 SASEGT. Generated by immunoSEQ multiplex PCR, the TCRdb table keeps only in-frame clones and is missing some. Among some 40,000 clones, roughly 73% were seen once, and the ten largest hold 30% to 40%.

The sample in question was CD4+ T cells from PBMCs cultured with a peptide pool, obtained before COVID-19 vaccination. This chain links TRBV6-1 with TRBJ1-1, with no clear D. The clonotype comes from a human donor who had a prior SARS-CoV-2 infection. The CDR3 DNA is TGTGCCAGCAGTGAAATCAGGCTCGCGAACACTGAAGCTTTCTTT. Translating gives CASSEIRLANTEAFF.